This T cell receptor (beta chain) is from a study of PD-1 blockade in classical Hodgkin lymphoma. The CDR3 contains 14 residues. Germline trimming cut 4 bases from V and 9 bases from J; bases unmatched to any gene: 6. Germline CDR1 is MRHNA and CDR2 is SNTAGT. The time point was: newly diagnosed, previously untreated cHL patient sample. Magnetic depletion of unwanted cells isolated CD4+ T cells from thawed PBMCs. Sequencing was performed with immunoSEQ multiplex PCR; in TCRdb, only in-frame clones are kept and a portion is missing. The sample consists of 20,000 to 25,000 clones, roughly 89% of them appearing once.

The source is a human donor with classical Hodgkin lymphoma. The chain has TRBV6-4 and TRBJ2-1; 10 nucleotides line up with TRBD2. The material sequenced was CD4+ T cells from blood. CDR3 sequence: CASSGLAGESEQFF. In DNA, the CDR3 is TGTGCCAGCAGTGGGCTAGCGGGGGAGAGTGAGCAGTTCTTC.